Listed here are 24 T cell receptor beta chains from one sample, sequenced in a study of technical replicates of blood from a handful of donors. Measured with immunoSEQ multiplex PCR; TCRdb has only the in-frame clones, and not every one. The repertoire holds about 78,000 clones, with about 92% as singletons. Material: T cells isolated from PBMCs. The source of these receptors is a human donor in good health.

CDR3 in DNA: TGTGCCTGTTCACAGGAAAGAGAGCCCCAGCATTTT. Amino acids: CACSQEREPQHF. The rearrangement joins TRBV30 to TRBJ1-5, with D possibly matching TRBD1 (5 bases). CDR3 length equals 12 residues. In germline, CDR1 is GTSNPN, CDR2 SVGIG (reference sequence). V shed 6 bases and J shed 8 bases, with 14 bases lying between them. Full variable domain (remainder filled in from reference TRBV30 and TRBJ1-5): SQTIHQWPATLVQPVGSPLSLECTVEGTSNPNLYWYRQAAGRGLQLLFYSVGIGQISSEVPQNLSASRPQDRQFILSSKKLLLSDSGFYLCACSQEREPQHFGDGTRLSIL.

This clone appeared a few times. The chain links TRBV13 to TRBJ1-1; D possibly corresponds to TRBD1 (5 bases). V shed 5 bases and J shed 3 bases, with 13 bases lying between them. Germline V lookup: CDR1 PRHDT, CDR2 FYEKMQ (reference sequence). The CDR3 sequence is 14 residues long. This chain's CDR3 is CASSGTGRDTEAFF. CDR3 nucleotide sequence: TGTGCCAGCAGCGGTACAGGTAGGGACACTGAAGCTTTCTTT.

V gene TRBV4-1 combines with J gene TRBJ2-7, with TRBD2 matching over 15 bases. Germline assignment: CDR1 MGHRA and CDR2 YSYEKL. The V segment lost 0 bases and the J segment 6 bases; nucleotides outside the gene matches: 9. This CDR3 region has 18 residues. CDR3 sequence: CASSQDGGTSGRSSEQYF. Written as DNA, the CDR3 is TGCGCCAGCAGCCAAGATGGAGGGACTAGCGGGAGGTCAAGCGAGCAGTACTTC.

This chain joins TRBV10-3 and TRBJ2-3; TRBD1 agrees at 8 bases. The germline CDR1 and CDR2 sequences are ENHRY and SYGVKD. Trimming cost V 8 bases and J 5 bases; bases outside gene matches: 6. The CDR3 extends over 13 amino acids. The CDR3 coding sequence is TGTGCCATCTGGGACAGGACTCAAGATACGCAGTATTTT. It specifies CAIWDRTQDTQYF.

This chain connects TRBV7-9 to TRBJ2-3; D unresolved. The CDR3 extends over 12 amino acids. Trimming shortened V by 8 bases and J by 6 bases, and 12 bases separated the two germline ends. The germline V gene has CDR1 SEHNR and CDR2 FQNEAQ (reference sequence). Written as DNA, the CDR3 is TGTGCCAGCTATAAACTTACGGATACGCAGTATTTT. It translates to CASYKLTDTQYF.

The chain has TRBV9 and TRBJ2-2; 14 bases agree with TRBD2. The CDR3 runs 20 residues. The trim removed 3 bases at V and 4 bases at J, leaving 14 bases unmatched. Germline lookup yields CDR1 SGDLS and CDR2 YYNGEE. CDR3 protein: CASSDQHTGTSGRVTGELFF. The DNA of the CDR3 is TGTGCCAGCAGCGACCAACACACCGGGACTAGCGGGAGAGTCACCGGGGAGCTGTTTTTT.

The chain uses TRBV21-1 and TRBJ1-2; the DNA was not used to check the table's D call, TRBD1. TRBV21-1 is deemed a pseudogene. The CDR3 runs to 16 residues. The CDR3 spells CASSKSPGHLNYGYTF. In nucleotides, the CDR3 is TGTGCCAGCAGCAAATCCCCGGGACACCTTAACTATGGCTACACCTTC.

This chain joins TRBV12-5 and TRBJ1-2, with TRBD1 matching 7 bases. CDR3 length equals 17 residues. Losses at the gene ends were 1 base for V and 8 bases for J; bases not matched to a gene: 16. The germline V gene has CDR1 LGHNT and CDR2 FRNRAP. Here the CDR3 reads CASGLAVDRDLRGGYTF. Written as DNA, the CDR3 is TGTGCTAGTGGTTTGGCCGTAGACAGGGACTTAAGGGGAGGCTACACCTTC.

The chain joins TRBV10-3 to TRBJ1-3; 9 bases are a match to TRBD1. CDR3 length: 13 amino acids. V lost 6 bases, J lost 8 bases, and 5 bases stayed unmatched. The germline CDR1 and CDR2 sequences are ENHRY and SYGVKD. The DNA for the CDR3 is TGTGCCATCAGACAAACAGGGGGCGACACCATATATTTT. Encoded protein: CAIRQTGGDTIYF.

V and J are TRBV10-3 and TRBJ1-1; no definite D call. Trimming stripped 6 bases from V and 5 bases from J, with 13 bases between. Germline V gene sequence: CDR1 ENHRY, CDR2 SYGVKD. The CDR3 is 13 amino acids. CDR3 coding DNA: TGTGCCATCAGGGCGGGGTTTGAGACTGAAGCTTTCTTT. Translated: CAIRAGFETEAFF.

The chain carries TRBV10-3 and TRBJ1-5; D is ambiguous. The CDR3 consists of 14 residues. Trimming left V 8 bases short and J 0 bases short, with 11 bases between. Germline-derived CDR1 and CDR2 are ENHRY and SYGVKD. This CDR3 reads CAISSEFSNQPQHF. In nucleotides, the CDR3 is TGTGCCATCTCTTCGGAGTTTAGCAATCAGCCCCAGCATTTT.

The chain links TRBV4-1 to TRBJ1-4, with D maybe TRBD1 (5 bases). The CDR3 has 17 amino acids. V shed 0 bases and J shed 0 bases, with 11 bases lying between them. Germline V gives CDR1 MGHRA, CDR2 YSYEKL. The CDR3 region is CASSQDPGLATNEKLFF. The CDR3 coding sequence is TGCGCCAGCAGCCAAGATCCGGGACTTGCAACTAATGAAAAACTGTTTTTT.

The rearrangement links TRBV28 to TRBJ1-5; D is unresolved. Germline lookup yields CDR1 MDHEN and CDR2 SYDVKM. V dropped 2 bases and J dropped 10 bases, with 9 bases sitting between them. This CDR3 is 12 amino acids long. The CDR3 region has the DNA TGTGCCAGCAGTTTACCTCCCGGTCCCCAGCATTTT. Encoded protein: CASSLPPGPQHF. The full variable domain, completed using reference TRBV28 and TRBJ1-5, is DVKVTQSSRYLVKRTGEKVFLECVQDMDHENMFWYRQDPGLGLRLIYFSYDVKMKEKGDIPEGYSVSREKKERFSLILESASTNQTSMYLCASSLPPGPQHFGDGTRLSIL.

The rearrangement joins TRBV19 to TRBJ2-6; D not resolved. With 8 bases removed from V and 1 base from J, the gap between germline ends came to 9 bases. CDR1 and CDR2 (germline): LNHDA, SQIVND (reference sequence). This CDR3 is built from 14 residues. The CDR3 region has the DNA TGTGCCAGTGAGGTGAAGTCTGGGGCCAACGTCCTGACTTTC. This codes for CASEVKSGANVLTF.

The chain employs TRBV6-1 and TRBJ2-1, with 8 bases that match TRBD1. The germline V gene encodes CDR1 MNHNS and CDR2 SASEGT. After removal of 6 bases from V and 1 base from J, the junction contained 5 bases not matched to a gene. This CDR3 has 15 amino acids. The CDR3 DNA follows: TGTGCCAGCAGGGCTACAGGGGGGTCCTACAATGAGCAGTTCTTC. This gives the protein CASRATGGSYNEQFF.

This chain's CDR3 is CASSLSPGDTGELFF. CDR3 in DNA: TGCGCCAGCAGCCTTTCCCCAGGGGACACCGGGGAGCTGTTTTTT. The chain couples TRBV5-1 to TRBJ2-2, with a tentative D call TRBD1 (6 bases). Trimming stripped 4 bases from V and 3 bases from J, with 13 bases between. Germline lookup yields CDR1 SGHRS and CDR2 YFSETQ. The CDR3 is 15 residues long.

The rearrangement links TRBV25-1 to TRBJ1-5; D remains ambiguous. Trimming took 1 base from V and 7 from J, leaving 11 bases between them. This CDR3 comprises 14 residues. The germline V gene encodes CDR1 MGHDK and CDR2 SYGVNS. DNA of the CDR3: TGTGCCAGCAGTGAATCTGAGGGAGAGCAGCCCCAGCATTTT. Its translation is CASSESEGEQPQHF.

CDR3 loop: CASSYGDNYGYTF. In DNA, the CDR3 is TGTGCCAGCAGTTACGGGGACAATTATGGCTACACCTTC. The rearrangement links TRBV6-5 to TRBJ1-2, with D possibly being TRBD1 (6 bases). The V end lost 2 bases, the J end lost 5 bases, and 9 bases lay between the germline ends. This CDR3 is built from 13 residues. Germline CDR1 and CDR2: MNHEY and SVGAGI.

The J gene is TRBJ1-2, the V gene TRBV27, with 7 nucleotides matching TRBD1. Germline CDR1 and CDR2: MNHEY and SMNVEV (reference sequence). This CDR3 has 14 amino acids. After removal of 6 bases from V and 5 bases from J, the junction contained 9 bases not matched to a gene. DNA for the CDR3: TGTGCCAGCAGACCGGGACAGTTCCATTATGGCTACACCTTC. It translates to CASRPGQFHYGYTF.

The V and J genes are TRBV5-1 and TRBJ2-7; TRBD2 aligns across 8 bases. CDR1 and CDR2 from the germline V gene are SGHRS and YFSETQ. This CDR3 spans 16 amino acids. With 4 bases clipped from V and 1 base from J, the junction kept 10 bases outside the gene matches. The CDR3 reads CASSIYGSGTSYEQYF. The CDR3 region has the DNA TGCGCCAGCAGCATATATGGTAGCGGGACTTCCTACGAGCAGTACTTC.

This chain joins TRBV7-9 and TRBJ1-5; D possibly corresponds to TRBD1 (6 bases). CDR1 SEHNR and CDR2 FQNEAQ come from the germline V gene (reference sequence). The CDR3 spans 17 residues. V lost 1 base to trimming and J lost 1 base, with 14 bases between them. The CDR3 spells CASSLELGGMSNQPQHF. CDR3 DNA sequence: TGTGCCAGCAGCTTAGAACTTGGGGGCATGAGCAATCAGCCCCAGCATTTT.

V and J are TRBV9 and TRBJ2-7; a possible D gene is TRBD2 (6 bases). Germline V gene data show CDR1 as SGDLS and CDR2 as YYNGEE. V was trimmed by 1 base and J by 2 bases, leaving 13 bases between them. The CDR3 totals 15 residues. This CDR3 is CASSVSTGVAYEQYF. The CDR3 nucleotides read TGTGCCAGCAGCGTATCGACGGGAGTAGCCTACGAGCAGTACTTC.

The gene calls are TRBV6-5 and TRBJ1-1; perhaps TRBD1 as D (5 bases). This CDR3 is 13 amino acids long. Germline V lookup: CDR1 MNHEY, CDR2 SVGAGI. Trimming took off 7 bases at V and 8 bases at J, with 17 bases between the two ends. The CDR3 is CASTTLGGIEAFF. CDR3 bases: TGTGCCAGCACAACCTTGGGGGGTATCGAAGCTTTCTTT.

This chain connects TRBV6-1 to TRBJ2-3, with 7 bases aligning to TRBD1. The CDR3 contains 16 residues. CDR1 and CDR2 (germline): MNHNS, SASEGT. With V trimmed by 4 bases and J by 2 bases, 9 bases remained unmatched. CDR3 protein: CASSGIQGIHTDTQYF. The CDR3 DNA sequence: TGTGCCAGCAGTGGCATACAGGGGATCCACACAGATACGCAGTATTTT.